The following is a T cell receptor beta chain sequence with its context. Its target is not known. This entry belongs to a study of OX40 agonist ivuxolimab in advanced cancers. The V gene lost 0 bases and the J gene lost 7 bases, with 12 bases spanning the gap. Germline V gene lookup returns CDR1 GTSNPN and CDR2 SVGIG (reference sequence). This CDR3 is built from 13 residues. The protocol was immunoSEQ multiplex PCR, while the TCRdb copy is restricted to in-frame clones and leaves out a portion. The repertoire consists of 30,000 to 40,000 clones, with approximately 91% occurring once and the leading ten covering under 5.5%. Whole-study findings and limits: The specificity for antigen of the expanded peripheral T cells was not determined.

The TCR was taken from an adult with an advanced solid tumor such as melanoma, head and neck, liver or kidney cancer. The sequencing used CD4+ or CD8+ T cells sorted from blood, collected in a trial of the OX40 agonist ivuxolimab. The chain employs TRBV30 and TRBJ1-1; a weak D match, TRBD1 (5 bases). Here the CDR3 DNA reads TGTGCCTGGAGTGTACGCAGGGTGAATGAAGCTTTCTTT. It codes for CAWSVRRVNEAFF.